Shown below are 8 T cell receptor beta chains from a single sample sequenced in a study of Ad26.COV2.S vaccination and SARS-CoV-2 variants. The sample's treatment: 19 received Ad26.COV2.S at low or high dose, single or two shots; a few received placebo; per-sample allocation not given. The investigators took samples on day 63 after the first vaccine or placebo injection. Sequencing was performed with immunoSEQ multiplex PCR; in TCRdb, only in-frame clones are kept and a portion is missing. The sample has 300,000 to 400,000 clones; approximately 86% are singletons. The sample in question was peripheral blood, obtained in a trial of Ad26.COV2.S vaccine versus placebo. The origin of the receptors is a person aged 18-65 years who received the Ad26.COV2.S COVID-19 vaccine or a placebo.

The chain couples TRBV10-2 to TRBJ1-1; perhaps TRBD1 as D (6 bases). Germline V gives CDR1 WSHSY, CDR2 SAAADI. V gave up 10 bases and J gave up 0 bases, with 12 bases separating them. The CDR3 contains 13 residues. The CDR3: CATWTEMNTEAFF. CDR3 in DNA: TGCGCCACCTGGACAGAGATGAACACTGAAGCTTTCTTT.

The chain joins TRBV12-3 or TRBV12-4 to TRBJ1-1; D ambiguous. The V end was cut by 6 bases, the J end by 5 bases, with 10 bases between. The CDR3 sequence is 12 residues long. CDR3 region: CASSRIRTEAFF. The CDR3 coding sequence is TGTGCCAGCAGCCGAATTAGGACTGAAGCTTTCTTT.

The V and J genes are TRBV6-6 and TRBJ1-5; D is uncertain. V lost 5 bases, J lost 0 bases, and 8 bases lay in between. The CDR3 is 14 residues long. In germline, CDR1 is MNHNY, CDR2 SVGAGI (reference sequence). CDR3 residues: CASSNSYSNQPQHF. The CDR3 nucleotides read TGTGCCAGCAGTAACAGTTATAGCAATCAGCCCCAGCATTTT.

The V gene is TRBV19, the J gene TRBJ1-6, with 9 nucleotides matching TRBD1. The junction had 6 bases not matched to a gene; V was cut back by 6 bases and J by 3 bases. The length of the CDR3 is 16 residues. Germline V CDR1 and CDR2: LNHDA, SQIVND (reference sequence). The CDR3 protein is CASSMDRGHYNSPLHF. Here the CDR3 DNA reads TGTGCCAGTAGCATGGACAGGGGACACTATAATTCACCCCTCCACTTT. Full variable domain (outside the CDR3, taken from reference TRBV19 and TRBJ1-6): DGGITQSPKYLFRKEGQNVTLSCEQNLNHDAMYWYRQDPGQGLRLIYYSQIVNDFQKGDIAEGYSVSREKKESFPLTVTSAQKNPTAFYLCASSMDRGHYNSPLHFGNGTRLTVT.

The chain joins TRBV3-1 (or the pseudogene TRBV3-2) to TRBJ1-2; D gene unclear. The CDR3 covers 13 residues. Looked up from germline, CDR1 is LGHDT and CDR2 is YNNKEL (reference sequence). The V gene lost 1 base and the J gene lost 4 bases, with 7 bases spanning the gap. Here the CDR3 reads CASSQGPIYGYTF. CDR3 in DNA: TGTGCCAGCAGCCAAGGTCCCATCTATGGCTACACCTTC.

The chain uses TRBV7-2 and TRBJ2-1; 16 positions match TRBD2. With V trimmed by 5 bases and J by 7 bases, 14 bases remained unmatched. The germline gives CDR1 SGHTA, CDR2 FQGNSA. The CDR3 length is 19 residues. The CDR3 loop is CASSLIYPGLAGGLNEQFF. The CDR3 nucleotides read TGTGCCAGCAGCCTAATCTACCCGGGACTAGCGGGAGGGCTTAATGAGCAGTTCTTC.

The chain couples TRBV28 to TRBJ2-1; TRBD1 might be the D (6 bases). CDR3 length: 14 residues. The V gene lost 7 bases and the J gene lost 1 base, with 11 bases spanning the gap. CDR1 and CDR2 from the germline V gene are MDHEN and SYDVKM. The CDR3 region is CASTGQGSYNEQFF. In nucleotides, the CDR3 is TGTGCCAGCACAGGGCAGGGGTCCTACAATGAGCAGTTCTTC. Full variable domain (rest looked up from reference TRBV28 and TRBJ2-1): DVKVTQSSRYLVKRTGEKVFLECVQDMDHENMFWYRQDPGLGLRLIYFSYDVKMKEKGDIPEGYSVSREKKERFSLILESASTNQTSMYLCASTGQGSYNEQFFGPGTRLTVL.

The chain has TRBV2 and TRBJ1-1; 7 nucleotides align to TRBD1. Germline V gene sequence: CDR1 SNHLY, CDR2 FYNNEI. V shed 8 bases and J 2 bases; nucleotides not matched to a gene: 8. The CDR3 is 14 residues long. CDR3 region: CASGLWDSNTEAFF. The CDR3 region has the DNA TGTGCCAGCGGCCTTTGGGACAGCAACACTGAAGCTTTCTTT. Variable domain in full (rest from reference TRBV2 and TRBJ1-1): EPEVTQTPSHQVTQMGQEVILRCVPISNHLYFYWYRQILGQKVEFLVSFYNNEISEKSEIFDDQFSVERPDGSNFTLKIRSTKLEDSAMYFCASGLWDSNTEAFFGQGTRLTVV.